The TCR beta chain under discussion was sequenced for a study of T and B cells in COVID-19 patients. CDR3 length: 16 residues. CDR1 SNHLY and CDR2 FYNNEI come from the germline V gene. The ends were cut back, 3 bases at V and 5 bases at J, with 17 bases in the middle. Multiplex PCR with BIOMED2 TRB-A/B primer pools amplified TRB rearrangements. MiXCR, run by TCRdb on the multiplex PCR reads, gives a single entry per CDR3 protein. Among around 5,200 distinct CDR3 sequences listed, approximately 20% were seen once. TRB was amplified from about 240-490 ng of blood genomic DNA. The clonotype comes from a human donor who had recovered from COVID-19. J is TRBJ2-1 and V is TRBV2; a weak D match, TRBD1 (5 bases). The sequenced material came from blood. The CDR3 DNA reads as TGTGCCAGCAGTGAGAGACAGTACAATTGGGACAATGAGCAGTTCTTC. This gives the protein CASSERQYNWDNEQFF.